This T cell receptor beta chain derives from a study of cytomegalovirus exposure and HLA in healthy donors. Trimming took 3 bases from V and 3 from J; bases not matched to a gene: 5. CDR1 is PRHDT and CDR2 is FYEKMQ in the germline V gene (reference sequence). This CDR3 has 15 residues. The PCR contained 60 Vbeta and 13 Jbeta primers. Sequencing used immunoSEQ multiplex PCR; TCRdb keeps in-frame clones, though not all of them. The sample records about 160,000 clones, 80% to 90% being singletons. The J gene is TRBJ1-1, the V gene TRBV13; TRBD1 matches 9 bases. The sequencing sample was made of PBMCs. This receptor was identified in a woman in her 30s in good health and CMV-seropositive. The CDR3 coding sequence is TGTGCCAGCAGCTTGGGACAGGGAAGAGACACTGAAGCTTTCTTT. This codes for CASSLGQGRDTEAFF.